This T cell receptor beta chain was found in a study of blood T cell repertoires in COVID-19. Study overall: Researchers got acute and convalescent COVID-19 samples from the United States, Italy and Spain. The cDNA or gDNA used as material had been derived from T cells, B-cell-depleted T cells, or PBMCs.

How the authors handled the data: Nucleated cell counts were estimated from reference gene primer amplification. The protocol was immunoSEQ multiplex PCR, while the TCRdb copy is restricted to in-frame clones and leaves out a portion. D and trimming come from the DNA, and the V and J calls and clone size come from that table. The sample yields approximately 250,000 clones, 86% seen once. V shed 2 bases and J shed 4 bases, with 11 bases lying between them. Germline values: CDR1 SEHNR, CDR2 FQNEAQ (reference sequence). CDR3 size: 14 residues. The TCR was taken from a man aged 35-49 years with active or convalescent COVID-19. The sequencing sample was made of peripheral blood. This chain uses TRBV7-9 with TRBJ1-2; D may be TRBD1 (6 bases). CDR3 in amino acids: CASSLSSGAYGYTF. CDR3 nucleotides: TGTGCCAGCAGCTTATCATCAGGGGCCTATGGCTACACCTTC.